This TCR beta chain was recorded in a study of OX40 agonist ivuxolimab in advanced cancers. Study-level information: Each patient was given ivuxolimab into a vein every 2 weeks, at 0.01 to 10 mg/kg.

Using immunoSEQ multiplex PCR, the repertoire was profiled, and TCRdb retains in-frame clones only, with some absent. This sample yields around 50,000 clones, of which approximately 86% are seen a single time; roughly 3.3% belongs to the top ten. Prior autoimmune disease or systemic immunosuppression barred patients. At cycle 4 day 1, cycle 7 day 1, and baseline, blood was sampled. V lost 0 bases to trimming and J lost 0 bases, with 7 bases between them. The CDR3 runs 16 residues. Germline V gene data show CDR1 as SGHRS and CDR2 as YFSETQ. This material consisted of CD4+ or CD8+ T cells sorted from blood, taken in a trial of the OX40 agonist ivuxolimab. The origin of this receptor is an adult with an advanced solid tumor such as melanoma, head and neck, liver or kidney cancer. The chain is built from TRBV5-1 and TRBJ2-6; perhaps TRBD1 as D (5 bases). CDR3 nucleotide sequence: TGCGCCAGCAGCTTGGCCAGGGCCTCTGGGGCCAACGTCCTGACTTTC. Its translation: CASSLARASGANVLTF.